The T cell receptor beta chain described here comes from a study of human T cells and chemical hapten exposure. On the study more broadly: Sensitization applied 2% DPC to about 2 cm by about 2 cm of upper inner arm skin. Per-sample TCR yield variation was attributed mainly to small pooled library volume differences.

The ends lost 3 bases at V and 2 bases at J; junction bases unmatched: 3. The CDR3 is 16 amino acids. This clonotype has at least ten counts. The time point: patch test 1, 2 weeks after DPC sensitization. Treatment specified: therapeutic diphenylcyclopropenone sensitization with weekly scalp DPC. Individual cDNA molecules (in the library) carried attached unique molecular identifiers. TCRdb reprocessed the RACE reads via MiXCR and lists one record per CDR3 protein. The table shows roughly 380,000 distinct CDR3 sequences, with more than 4.5% occurring only once. The sample here was whole blood, taken in connection with sensitization to the hapten diphenylcyclopropenone (DPC). This sequence was found in a woman between 50 and 59 years old with alopecia areata. Some clones in this sample may be carry-over from other donors' samples. V usage is TRBV12-3 or TRBV12-4 and J usage is TRBJ2-6, with 8 nucleotides matching TRBD2. This CDR3 reads CASSFRGGAGANVLTF. CDR3 sequence (DNA): TGTGCCAGCAGTTTTCGGGGGGGTGCTGGGGCCAACGTCCTGACTTTC.